The 14 T cell receptor beta chains below come from one sample, sequenced in a study of shared clonotypes between healthy human individuals. Libraries were prepared by immunoSEQ multiplex PCR; TCRdb keeps only in-frame clonotypes and omits some of them. The sample comprises about 730,000 clones, 72% of which are singletons, and approximately 1.8% rests with the top ten. The source material was memory CD4+ T cells sorted from blood. Subset given: CD45RA-negative fraction. The origin of the receptors is a woman aged 25 to 39 in good health.

This chain links TRBV28 with TRBJ1-4; D uncertain. The CDR3 is 15 amino acids. The ends were cut back, 6 bases at V and 0 bases at J, with 11 bases in the middle. Germline V lookup: CDR1 MDHEN, CDR2 SYDVKM. CDR3 sequence reads: CASSLLSTTNEKLFF. The DNA of the CDR3 is TGTGCCAGCAGCCTATTATCGACAACTAATGAAAAACTGTTTTTT.

There are a few counts of this clone. In DNA form, the CDR3 reads TGTGCCAGCAGTGCCTCGGCAGGGGGTTATCAGCCCCAGCATTTT. Protein: CASSASAGGYQPQHF. The chain carries TRBV2 and TRBJ1-5, with 7 positions matching TRBD1. Trimming cost V 4 bases and J 5 bases; bases outside gene matches: 8. CDR3 size: 15 residues. Germline V lookup: CDR1 SNHLY, CDR2 FYNNEI.

This chain joins TRBV6-5 and TRBJ2-7; 9 bases align to TRBD2. The CDR3 has 15 residues. V was pared by 5 bases and J by 3 bases, with 8 bases of the junction left unmatched. Germline CDR1 MNHEY, CDR2 SVGAGI. For the CDR3, the DNA is TGTGCCAGCAGTCCTGAAGCGGGAGGCAGCTACGAGCAGTACTTC. Its protein product is CASSPEAGGSYEQYF.

V and J are TRBV5-1 and TRBJ2-5, with TRBD1 matching over 9 bases. The V segment lost 4 bases and the J segment 10 bases; nucleotides outside the gene matches: 14. This CDR3 has 15 residues. Germline CDR1 and CDR2: SGHRS and YFSETQ. CDR3 DNA sequence: TGCGCCAGCAGCACCCCGGGACAGGGCACTCTCGTCCAGTACTTC. Its protein is CASSTPGQGTLVQYF.

This chain links TRBV5-1 with TRBJ1-5, with D maybe TRBD1 (5 bases). CDR3 length equals 14 residues. CDR1 and CDR2 (germline): SGHRS, YFSETQ. Trimming removed 3 bases at V and 3 bases at J, with 10 bases between. Here the CDR3 reads CASSWDGFNQPQHF. CDR3 in DNA: TGCGCCAGCAGCTGGGACGGCTTCAATCAGCCCCAGCATTTT.

V gene TRBV11-2 combines with J gene TRBJ2-6; 8 bases are shared with TRBD1. Germline V gives CDR1 SGHAT, CDR2 FQNNGV. Trimming cost V 3 bases and J 2 bases; bases outside gene matches: 3. This CDR3 region has 16 residues. CDR3 in amino acids: CASSFPQGAGANVLTF. CDR3 DNA: TGTGCCAGCAGCTTCCCACAGGGGGCTGGGGCCAACGTCCTGACTTTC.

Details on this clone: Other DNA sequences of this sample code for an identical CDR3. The rearrangement uses TRBV18 and TRBJ1-1; D unclear. CDR1 and CDR2 (germline): KGHSH, LQKENI. This CDR3 spans 13 amino acids. V was cut by 5 bases and J by 2 bases, with 9 bases left in between. The CDR3 is CASSSTENTEAFF. In nucleotides, the CDR3 is TGTGCCAGCTCATCCACAGAAAACACTGAAGCTTTCTTT.

This clone was seen only a few times. The CDR3 DNA reads TGTGCCAGCAGCCGTAAGACAACAGGGGGCGCGGGGGAGCAGTACTTC. Translation: CASSRKTTGGAGEQYF. The gene calls are TRBV7-2 and TRBJ2-7; 9 bases align to TRBD1. The CDR3 covers 16 residues. CDR1 is SGHTA, CDR2 FQGNSA, per germline. Germline trimming cut 5 bases from V and 7 bases from J; bases unmatched to any gene: 15.

The rearrangement uses TRBV27 and TRBJ2-7; TRBD2 agrees at 7 bases. CDR1 and CDR2 (germline): MNHEY, SMNVEV (reference sequence). This CDR3 has 14 residues. Trimming at V came to 11 bases and at J to 5 bases, leaving 15 bases not matched to a gene. CDR3 DNA sequence: TGTGCCGGTTCCTTCCGGGGGGAGAGGCACGAGCAGTACTTC. It encodes CAGSFRGERHEQYF.

V is TRBV7-9 and J is TRBJ2-1; 16 bases line up with TRBD2. This CDR3 has 15 residues. V lost 5 bases to trimming and J lost 10 bases; unmatched junction nucleotides: 5. Germline values: CDR1 SEHNR, CDR2 FQNEAQ (reference sequence). The CDR3 DNA reads as TGTGCCAGCAGCAATGGGACTAGCGGGAGGGAGGAGCAGTTCTTC. Protein: CASSNGTSGREEQFF.

This clone has just a few counts. The J gene is TRBJ2-2, the V gene TRBV6-6; either TRBD1 or TRBD2 may fit D (5 bases each). Germline lookup yields CDR1 MNHNY and CDR2 SVGAGI (reference sequence). The CDR3 covers 15 residues. Trimming took 7 bases from V and 1 from J, leaving 13 bases between them. Here the CDR3 DNA reads TGTGCCAGCACTTCAAGAGGGGAGAACACCGGGGAGCTGTTTTTT. It specifies CASTSRGENTGELFF.

This chain uses TRBV18 with TRBJ2-5; D possibly corresponds to TRBD1 (5 bases). V lost 2 bases and J lost 2, with 9 bases in between. This CDR3 comprises 14 residues. Per germline, CDR1 KGHSH and CDR2 LQKENI. CDR3 nucleotides: TGTGCCAGCTCACCATGGGGCCAGCAAGAGACCCAGTACTTC. Its protein is CASSPWGQQETQYF.

The chain couples TRBV7-8 to TRBJ2-1; 7 nucleotides match TRBD2. V shed 5 bases and J 4 bases; nucleotides not matched to a gene: 14. The CDR3 loop spans 17 amino acids. Germline assignment: CDR1 SGHVS and CDR2 FQNEAQ. Written as DNA, the CDR3 is TGTGCCAGCAGCCCGAAGGTCGGCGGGAGTTCATACAATGAGCAGTTCTTC. It is translated as CASSPKVGGSSYNEQFF.

As concerns this clone: The same CDR3 arises from other DNA sequences in this sample as well. This chain links TRBV5-1 with TRBJ1-5, with D maybe TRBD1 (5 bases). Between the trimmed V and J ends, which lost 4 bases and 3 bases, there was a span of 8 bases. The CDR3 runs 13 residues. CDR1 SGHRS and CDR2 YFSETQ come from the germline V gene. The DNA for the CDR3 is TGCGCCAGCAGCGAGGGACCCAATCAGCCCCAGCATTTT. Translated: CASSEGPNQPQHF.